One and the same sample provided the 6 T cell receptor beta chains below, sequenced in a study of blood T cell repertoires in COVID-19. TCRdb keeps only in-frame clones here, not all; method: immunoSEQ multiplex PCR. Of approximately 200,000 clones in the sample, around 85% are singletons; the top ten hold 15% to 20%. Sequencing was done on a sample of PBMCs or T cells enriched from blood (not recorded which). The receptors shown here come from a man between 35 and 55 years old who had recovered from COVID-19.

There are a few counts of this clone. The chain carries TRBV10-3 and TRBJ1-2; TRBD1 matches 10 bases. Germline CDR1 ENHRY, CDR2 SYGVKD. Unmatched junction bases numbered 10, after V lost 2 bases and J lost 4 bases. The CDR3 has 17 residues. The DNA of the CDR3 is TGTGCCATCAGTGAGACGATGCCGGGACAGGGGATCTATGGCTACACCTTC. It yields the protein CAISETMPGQGIYGYTF.

This chain uses TRBV3-1 (or the pseudogene TRBV3-2) with TRBJ2-2; TRBD1 agrees at 7 bases. This CDR3 spans 15 amino acids. Germline CDR1 is LGHDT and CDR2 is YNNKEL (reference sequence). V shed 4 bases, J shed 5 bases, and the junction held 7 bases outside the gene matches. The CDR3 nucleotides read TGTGCCAGCAGCCCCCCGGGACAGATAACCGGGGAGCTGTTTTTT. This translates into CASSPPGQITGELFF.

V gene TRBV6-6 combines with J gene TRBJ1-1; D is possibly TRBD1 (6 bases). V was pared by 7 bases and J by 6 bases, with 15 bases between. CDR1 and CDR2 (germline): MNHNY, SVGAGI (reference sequence). CDR3 length: 13 residues. Here the CDR3 reads CASIPRDTSEAFF. In DNA form, the CDR3 reads TGTGCCAGCATCCCCCGGGACACCTCTGAAGCTTTCTTT.

V and J are TRBV28 and TRBJ1-5, with D maybe TRBD1 (5 bases). V lost 6 bases to trimming and J lost 5 bases, with 8 bases between them. Germline assignment: CDR1 MDHEN and CDR2 SYDVKM. This CDR3 is 12 amino acids long. The CDR3 sequence: CASSLQDQPQHF. Written as DNA, the CDR3 is TGTGCCAGCAGCCTACAGGATCAGCCCCAGCATTTT.

The V and J genes are TRBV7-9 and TRBJ1-2, with D perhaps TRBD1 (5 bases). Deletions cut 5 bases from V and 2 bases from J, with 9 bases between. This CDR3 contains 13 residues. The germline gives CDR1 SEHNR, CDR2 FQNEAQ (reference sequence). The CDR3 nucleotides read TGTGCCAGCAGCCCAGACAGCAACTATGGCTACACCTTC. Its translation is CASSPDSNYGYTF.

The V call is TRBV6-5, the J call TRBJ2-7; D perhaps matches TRBD1 (5 bases). CDR1 is MNHEY, CDR2 SVGAGI, per germline. V dropped 8 bases and J dropped 2 bases, with 7 bases sitting between them. There are 11 residues in the CDR3. The CDR3 is CASDSAYEQYF. CDR3 nucleotide sequence: TGTGCCAGCGACAGCGCCTACGAGCAGTACTTC.